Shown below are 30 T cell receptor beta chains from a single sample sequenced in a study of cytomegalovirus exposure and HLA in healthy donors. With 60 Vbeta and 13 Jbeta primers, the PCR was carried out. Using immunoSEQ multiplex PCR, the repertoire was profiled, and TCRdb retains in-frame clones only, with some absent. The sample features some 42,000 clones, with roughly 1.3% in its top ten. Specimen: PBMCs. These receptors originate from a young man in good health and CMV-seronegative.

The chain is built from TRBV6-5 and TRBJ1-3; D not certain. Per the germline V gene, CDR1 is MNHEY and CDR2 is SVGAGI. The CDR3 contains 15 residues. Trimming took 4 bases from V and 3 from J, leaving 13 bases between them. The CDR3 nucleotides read TGTGCCAGCAGTTCCCTCGCGACACATGGAAACACCATATATTTT. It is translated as CASSSLATHGNTIYF.

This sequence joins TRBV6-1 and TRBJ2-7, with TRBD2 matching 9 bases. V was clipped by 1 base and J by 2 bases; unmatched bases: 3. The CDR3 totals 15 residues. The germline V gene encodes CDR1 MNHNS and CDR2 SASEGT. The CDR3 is CASSEGTSGPYEQYF. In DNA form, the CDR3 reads TGTGCCAGCAGTGAAGGAACTAGCGGGCCCTACGAGCAGTACTTC.

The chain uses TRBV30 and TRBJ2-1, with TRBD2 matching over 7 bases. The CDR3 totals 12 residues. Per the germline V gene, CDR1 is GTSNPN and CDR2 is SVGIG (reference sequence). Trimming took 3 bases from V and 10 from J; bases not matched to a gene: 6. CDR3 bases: TGTGCCTGGAGAGGGAGGGCCGGCGAGCAGTTCTTC. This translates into CAWRGRAGEQFF.

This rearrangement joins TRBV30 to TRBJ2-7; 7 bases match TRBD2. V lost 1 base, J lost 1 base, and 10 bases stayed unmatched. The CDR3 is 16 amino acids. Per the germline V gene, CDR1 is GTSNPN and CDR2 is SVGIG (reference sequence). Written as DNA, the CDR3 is TGTGCCTGGAGTGACCCGGGGAGGGACGTGTCCTACGAGCAGTACTTC. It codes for CAWSDPGRDVSYEQYF. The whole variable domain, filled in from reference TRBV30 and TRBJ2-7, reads SQTIHQWPATLVQPVGSPLSLECTVEGTSNPNLYWYRQAAGRGLQLLFYSVGIGQISSEVPQNLSASRPQDRQFILSSKKLLLSDSGFYLCAWSDPGRDVSYEQYFGPGTRLTVT.

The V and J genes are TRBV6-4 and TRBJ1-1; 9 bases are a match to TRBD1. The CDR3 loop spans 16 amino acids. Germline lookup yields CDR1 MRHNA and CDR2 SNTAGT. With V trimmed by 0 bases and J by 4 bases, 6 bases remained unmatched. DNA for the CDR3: TGTGCCAGCAGTGACTCGATAGGGACAGGGATCACTGAAGCTTTCTTT. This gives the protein CASSDSIGTGITEAFF.

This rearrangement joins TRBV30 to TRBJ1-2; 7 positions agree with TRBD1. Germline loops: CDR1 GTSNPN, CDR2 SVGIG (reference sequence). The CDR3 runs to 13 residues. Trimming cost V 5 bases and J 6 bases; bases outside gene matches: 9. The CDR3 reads CAWAPTGLNGYTF. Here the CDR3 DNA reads TGTGCCTGGGCCCCGACAGGGCTTAATGGCTACACCTTC. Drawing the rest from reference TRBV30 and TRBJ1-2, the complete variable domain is SQTIHQWPATLVQPVGSPLSLECTVEGTSNPNLYWYRQAAGRGLQLLFYSVGIGQISSEVPQNLSASRPQDRQFILSSKKLLLSDSGFYLCAWAPTGLNGYTFGSGTRLTVV.

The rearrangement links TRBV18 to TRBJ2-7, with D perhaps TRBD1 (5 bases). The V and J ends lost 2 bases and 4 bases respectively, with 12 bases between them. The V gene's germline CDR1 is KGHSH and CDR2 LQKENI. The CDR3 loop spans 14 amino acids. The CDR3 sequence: CASSPEKGFYEQYF. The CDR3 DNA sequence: TGTGCCAGCTCACCAGAAAAGGGGTTTTACGAGCAGTACTTC.

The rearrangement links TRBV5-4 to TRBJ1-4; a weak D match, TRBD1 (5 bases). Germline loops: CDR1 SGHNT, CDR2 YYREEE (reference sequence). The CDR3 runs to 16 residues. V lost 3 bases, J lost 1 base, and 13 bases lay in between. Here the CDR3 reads CASSSYGGGTNEKLFF. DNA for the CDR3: TGTGCCAGCAGCTCGTACGGCGGGGGAACTAATGAAAAACTGTTTTTT. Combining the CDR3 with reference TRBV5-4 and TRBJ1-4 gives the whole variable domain ETGVTQSPTHLIKTRGQQVTLRCSSQSGHNTVSWYQQALGQGPQFIFQYYREEENGRGNFPPRFSGLQFPNYSSELNVNALELDDSALYLCASSSYGGGTNEKLFFGSGTQLSVL.

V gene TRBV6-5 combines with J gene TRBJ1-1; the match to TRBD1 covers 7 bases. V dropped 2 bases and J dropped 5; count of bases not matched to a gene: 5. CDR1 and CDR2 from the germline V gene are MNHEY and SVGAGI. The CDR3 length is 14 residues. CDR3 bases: TGTGCCAGCAGTTACGAGACAGGGAAGACTGAAGCTTTCTTT. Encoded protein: CASSYETGKTEAFF.

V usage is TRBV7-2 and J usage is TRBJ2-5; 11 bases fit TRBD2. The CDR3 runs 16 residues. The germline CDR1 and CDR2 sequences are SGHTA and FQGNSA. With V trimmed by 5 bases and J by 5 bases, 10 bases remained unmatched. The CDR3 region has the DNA TGTGCCAGCAGCCTGAGTCTAGCGGGAGGTTGGGAGACCCAGTACTTC. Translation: CASSLSLAGGWETQYF.

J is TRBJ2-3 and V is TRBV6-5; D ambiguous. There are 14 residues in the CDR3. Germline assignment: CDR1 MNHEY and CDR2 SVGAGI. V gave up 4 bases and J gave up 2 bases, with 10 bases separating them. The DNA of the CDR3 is TGTGCCAGCAGTTCAGGCGAGATCACAGATACGCAGTATTTT. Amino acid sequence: CASSSGEITDTQYF.

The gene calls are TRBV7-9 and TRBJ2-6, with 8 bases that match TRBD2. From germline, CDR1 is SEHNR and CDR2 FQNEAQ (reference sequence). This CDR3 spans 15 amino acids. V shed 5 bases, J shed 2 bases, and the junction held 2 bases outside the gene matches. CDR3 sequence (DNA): TGTGCCAGCAGCACACTAGCGGCTGGGGCCAACGTCCTGACTTTC. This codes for CASSTLAAGANVLTF.

DNA of the CDR3: TGTGCCAGCAGATCAAGGGGAGGGACTGAAGCTTTCTTT. Translated, it gives CASRSRGGTEAFF. This chain joins TRBV7-9 and TRBJ1-1; maybe TRBD1 (5 bases). The CDR3 extends over 13 amino acids. The V and J ends lost 6 bases and 5 bases respectively, with 13 bases between them. Per germline, CDR1 SEHNR and CDR2 FQNEAQ (reference sequence).

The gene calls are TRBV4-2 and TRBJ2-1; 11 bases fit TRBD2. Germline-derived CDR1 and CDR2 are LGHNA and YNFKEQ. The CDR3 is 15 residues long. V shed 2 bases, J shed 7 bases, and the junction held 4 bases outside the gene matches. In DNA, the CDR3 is TGTGCCAGCAGCCAAACTAGCGGGGGAGGGAATGAGCAGTTCTTC. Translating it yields CASSQTSGGGNEQFF.

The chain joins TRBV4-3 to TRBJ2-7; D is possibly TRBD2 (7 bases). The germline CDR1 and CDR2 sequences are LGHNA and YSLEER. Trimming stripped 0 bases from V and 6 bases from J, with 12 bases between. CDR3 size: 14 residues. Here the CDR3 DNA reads TGCGCCAGCAGCCAAGATGGACGGGGGGCCGAGCAGTACTTC. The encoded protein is CASSQDGRGAEQYF.

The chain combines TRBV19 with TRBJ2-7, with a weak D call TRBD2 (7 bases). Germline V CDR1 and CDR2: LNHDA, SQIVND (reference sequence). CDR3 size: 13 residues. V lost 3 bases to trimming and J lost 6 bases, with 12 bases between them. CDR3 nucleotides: TGTGCCAGTAGTATCCTCGCGGGGGCCGAGCAGTACTTC. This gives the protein CASSILAGAEQYF.

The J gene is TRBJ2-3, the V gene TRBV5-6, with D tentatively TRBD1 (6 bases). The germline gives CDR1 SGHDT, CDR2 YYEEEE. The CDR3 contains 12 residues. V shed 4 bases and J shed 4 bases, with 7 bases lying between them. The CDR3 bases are TGTGCCAGCAGCCCAGGGGCAGATACGCAGTATTTT. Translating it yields CASSPGADTQYF.

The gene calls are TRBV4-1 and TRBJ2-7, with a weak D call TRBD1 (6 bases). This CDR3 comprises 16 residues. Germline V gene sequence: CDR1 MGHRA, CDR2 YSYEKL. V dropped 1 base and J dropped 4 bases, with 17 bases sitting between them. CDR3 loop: CASSQAIRTDLYEQYF. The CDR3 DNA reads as TGCGCCAGCAGCCAAGCGATCAGGACAGACCTTTACGAGCAGTACTTC.

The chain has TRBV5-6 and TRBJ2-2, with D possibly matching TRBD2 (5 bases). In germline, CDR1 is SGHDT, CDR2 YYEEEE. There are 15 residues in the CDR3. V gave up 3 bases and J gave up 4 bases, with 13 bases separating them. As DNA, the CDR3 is TGTGCCAGCAGCTCGGGGTTTGTCACCACCGGGGAGCTGTTTTTT. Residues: CASSSGFVTTGELFF.

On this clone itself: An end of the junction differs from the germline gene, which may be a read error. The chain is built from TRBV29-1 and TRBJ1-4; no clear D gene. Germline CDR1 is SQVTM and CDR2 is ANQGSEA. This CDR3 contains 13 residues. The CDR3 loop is CSVPGLTGEKLLF. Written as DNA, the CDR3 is TGCAGCGTGCCGGGCCTTACGGGAGAAAAACTGCTTTTT. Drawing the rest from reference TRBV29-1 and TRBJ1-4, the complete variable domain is SAVISQKPSRDICQRGTSLTIQCQVDSQVTMMFWYRQQPGQSLTLIATANQGSEATYESGFVIDKFPISRPNLTFSTLTVSNMSPEDSSIYLCSVPGLTGEKLLFGSGTQLSVL.

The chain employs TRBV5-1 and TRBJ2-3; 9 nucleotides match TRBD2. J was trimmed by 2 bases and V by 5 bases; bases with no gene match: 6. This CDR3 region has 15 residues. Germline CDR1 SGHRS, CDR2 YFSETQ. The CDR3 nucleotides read TGCGCCAGCAGTCGTGGGACTAGCACCACAGATACGCAGTATTTT. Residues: CASSRGTSTTDTQYF.

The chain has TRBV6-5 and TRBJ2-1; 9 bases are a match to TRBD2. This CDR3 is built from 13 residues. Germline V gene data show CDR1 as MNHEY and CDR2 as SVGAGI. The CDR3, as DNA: TGTGTCGTAGCGGGAGAAAGCTACAATGAGCAGTTCTTC. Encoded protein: CVVAGESYNEQFF.

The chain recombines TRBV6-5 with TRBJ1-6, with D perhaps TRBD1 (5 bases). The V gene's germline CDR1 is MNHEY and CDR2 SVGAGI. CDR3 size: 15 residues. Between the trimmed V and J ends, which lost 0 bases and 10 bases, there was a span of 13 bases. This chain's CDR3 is CASSYSGEVGSPLHF. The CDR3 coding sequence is TGTGCCAGCAGTTACTCGGGGGAGGTGGGCTCACCCCTCCACTTT.

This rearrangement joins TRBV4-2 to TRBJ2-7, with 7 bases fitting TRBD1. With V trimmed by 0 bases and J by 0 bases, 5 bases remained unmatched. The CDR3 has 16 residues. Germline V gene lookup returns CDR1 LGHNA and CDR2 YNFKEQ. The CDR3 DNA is TGTGCCAGCAGCCAAGAGGACAGGAGTCTCTCCTACGAGCAGTACTTC. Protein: CASSQEDRSLSYEQYF.

In DNA, the CDR3 is TGTGCCAGCAGCTTAGTGGGTGATGGGACAGGGAACAATGAGCAGTTCTTC. It translates to CASSLVGDGTGNNEQFF. This chain joins TRBV7-2 and TRBJ2-1, with 9 positions matching TRBD1. The CDR3 is 17 amino acids. After removal of 1 base from V and 5 bases from J, the junction contained 9 bases not matched to a gene. Looked up from germline, CDR1 is SGHTA and CDR2 is FQGNSA. Full variable domain (remainder filled in from reference TRBV7-2 and TRBJ2-1): GAGVSQSPSNKVTEKGKDVELRCDPISGHTALYWYRQSLGQGLEFLIYFQGNSAPDKSGLPSDRFSAERTGGSVSTLTIQRTQQEDSAVYLCASSLVGDGTGNNEQFFGPGTRLTVL.

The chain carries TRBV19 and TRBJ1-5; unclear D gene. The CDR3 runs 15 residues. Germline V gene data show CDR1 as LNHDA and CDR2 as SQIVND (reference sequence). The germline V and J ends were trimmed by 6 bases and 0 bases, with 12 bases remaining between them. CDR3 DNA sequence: TGTGCCAGTAGATTGGAGATGTATAGCAATCAGCCCCAGCATTTT. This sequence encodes CASRLEMYSNQPQHF.

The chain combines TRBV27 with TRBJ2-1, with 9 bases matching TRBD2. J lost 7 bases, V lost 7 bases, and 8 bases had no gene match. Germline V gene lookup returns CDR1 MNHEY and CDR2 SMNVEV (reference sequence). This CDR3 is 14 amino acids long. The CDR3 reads CASKSAGGRNEQFF. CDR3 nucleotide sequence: TGTGCCAGCAAGTCAGCGGGAGGTAGGAATGAGCAGTTCTTC.

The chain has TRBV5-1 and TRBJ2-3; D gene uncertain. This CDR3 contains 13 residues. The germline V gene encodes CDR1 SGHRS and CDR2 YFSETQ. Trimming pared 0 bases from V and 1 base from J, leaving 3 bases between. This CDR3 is CASSLAGTDTQYF. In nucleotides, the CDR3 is TGCGCCAGCAGCTTGGCCGGCACAGATACGCAGTATTTT.

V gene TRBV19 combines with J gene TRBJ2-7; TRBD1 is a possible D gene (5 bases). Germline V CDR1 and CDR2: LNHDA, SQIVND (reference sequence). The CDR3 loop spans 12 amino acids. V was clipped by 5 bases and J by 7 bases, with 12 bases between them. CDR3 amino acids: CASSQGLREQYF. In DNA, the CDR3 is TGTGCCAGTAGTCAGGGCCTAAGGGAGCAGTACTTC.

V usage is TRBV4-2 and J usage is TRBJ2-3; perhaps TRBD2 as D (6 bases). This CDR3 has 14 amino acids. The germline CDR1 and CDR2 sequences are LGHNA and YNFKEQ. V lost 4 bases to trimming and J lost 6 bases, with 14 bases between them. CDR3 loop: CASSRGGMEDTQYF. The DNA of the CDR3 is TGTGCCAGCAGCCGGGGCGGGATGGAGGATACGCAGTATTTT.